What follows are 12 T cell receptor beta chains derived from one specimen sequenced in a study of spatial heterogeneity in lung cancer. From the 5' RACE reads, TCRdb called clonotypes with MiXCR, one entry per CDR3 protein. The table has 50,000 or so distinct CDR3 sequences, approximately 10% seen once. This sample's time point: sample taken at primary tumor resection. Whole RNA obtained from tumor, nontumor lung or frozen PBMC underwent sequencing without sorting. Source: PBMCs, taken at surgery. The receptors derive from a female donor with early-stage non-small cell lung cancer.

This clonotype was recorded a few times. The V gene is TRBV11-2, the J gene TRBJ2-1; tentatively, D is TRBD2 (6 bases). Trimming removed 1 base from V and 7 bases from J, with 11 bases in between. Germline V gene lookup returns CDR1 SGHAT and CDR2 FQNNGV. The CDR3 is 14 amino acids. CDR3 DNA sequence: TGTGCCAGCAGCTTAGTATCGGGGAGGAATGAGCAGTTCTTC. Its protein is CASSLVSGRNEQFF. Using reference TRBV11-2 and TRBJ2-1 for the parts outside the CDR3, the full variable domain is EAGVAQSPRYKIIEKRQSVAFWCNPISGHATLYWYQQILGQGPKLLIQFQNNGVVDDSQLPKDRFSAERLKGVDSTLKIQPAKLEDSAVYLCASSLVSGRNEQFFGPGTRLTVL.

This clonotype has a count of ten or more. The chain combines TRBV7-2 with TRBJ2-3, with D perhaps matching TRBD2 (7 bases). The CDR3 is 17 amino acids. The ends were cut back, 5 bases at V and 5 bases at J, with 23 bases in the middle. Germline V gene sequence: CDR1 SGHTA, CDR2 FQGNSA. In DNA, the CDR3 is TGTGCCAGCAGCCTGCCCGGGGGGCCGAGGGCCCAAGATACGCAGTATTTT. Translating it yields CASSLPGGPRAQDTQYF.

This clonotype was counted only a few times. The V call is TRBV20-1, the J call TRBJ2-7, with D possibly called TRBD1 or TRBD2 (6 bases each). Germline CDR1 DFQATT, CDR2 SNEGSKA (reference sequence). The CDR3 runs 13 residues. The CDR3 DNA reads as TGCGGGGGGCGGGAAGGGACCCTCTACGAGCAGTACTTC. It yields the protein CGGREGTLYEQYF.

This clonotype was observed at least ten times. The rearrangement joins TRBV28 to TRBJ2-7; TRBD1 aligns across 8 bases. V shed 3 bases and J 3 bases; nucleotides not matched to a gene: 10. CDR1 and CDR2 (germline): MDHEN, SYDVKM. The CDR3 covers 16 residues. The CDR3 nucleotides are TGTGCCAGCAGTTTCGGGCCGGGACAGGAGATCTACGAGCAGTACTTC. Translation gives CASSFGPGQEIYEQYF. Supplemented by reference TRBV28 and TRBJ2-7, the full variable domain reads DVKVTQSSRYLVKRTGEKVFLECVQDMDHENMFWYRQDPGLGLRLIYFSYDVKMKEKGDIPEGYSVSREKKERFSLILESASTNQTSMYLCASSFGPGQEIYEQYFGPGTRLTVT.

This clonotype has just a few counts. This rearrangement joins TRBV3-1 to TRBJ2-7; tentative D call: TRBD2 (5 bases). This CDR3 is 12 amino acids long. Germline CDR1 and CDR2: LGHDT and YNNKEL (reference sequence). Trimming pared 2 bases from V and 5 bases from J, leaving 7 bases between. This CDR3 reads CASSQYGNEQYF. For the CDR3, the DNA is TGTGCCAGCAGCCAATACGGGAACGAGCAGTACTTC.

This clonotype was counted a few times. This sequence joins TRBV5-4 and TRBJ2-3, with D possibly TRBD1 on 6 matching bases. Trimming took off 2 bases at V and 2 bases at J, with 15 bases between the two ends. This CDR3 is built from 16 residues. Germline lookup yields CDR1 SGHNT and CDR2 YYREEE (reference sequence). The CDR3 here is CASSFQSRGPTDTQYF. The CDR3 region has the DNA TGTGCCAGCAGCTTTCAATCCAGGGGCCCCACAGATACGCAGTATTTT. Full variable domain (remainder filled in from reference TRBV5-4 and TRBJ2-3): ETGVTQSPTHLIKTRGQQVTLRCSSQSGHNTVSWYQQALGQGPQFIFQYYREEENGRGNFPPRFSGLQFPNYSSELNVNALELDDSALYLCASSFQSRGPTDTQYFGPGTRLTVL.

This clonotype was picked up a small number of times. The rearrangement uses TRBV7-9 and TRBJ1-4; D is unresolved. Trimming stripped 4 bases from V and 8 bases from J, with 8 bases between. Germline V gene lookup returns CDR1 SEHNR and CDR2 FQNEAQ (reference sequence). The CDR3 loop spans 12 amino acids. The CDR3 coding sequence is TGTGCCAGCAGCTCACGTGACGAAAAACTGTTTTTT. Protein sequence: CASSSRDEKLFF.

This clonotype was seen only a few times. The gene calls are TRBV2 and TRBJ1-1; 12 bases map to TRBD1. This CDR3 has 16 amino acids. Germline lookup yields CDR1 SNHLY and CDR2 FYNNEI. V was clipped by 7 bases and J by 1 base; unmatched bases: 7. CDR3 sequence (DNA): TGTGCCAGCATATTGGGACAGGGGGCTGCGAACACTGAAGCTTTCTTT. It encodes CASILGQGAANTEAFF.

The chain joins TRBV9 to TRBJ2-3; 9 positions match TRBD2. CDR1 SGDLS and CDR2 YYNGEE come from the germline V gene. V lost 0 bases to trimming and J lost 2 bases; unmatched junction nucleotides: 4. This CDR3 is built from 16 residues. Here the CDR3 DNA reads TGTGCCAGCAGCGTAGGGCTAGCGGGGATCACAGATACGCAGTATTTT. It translates to CASSVGLAGITDTQYF. Together with reference TRBV9 and TRBJ2-3, the CDR3 gives the full variable domain: DSGVTQTPKHLITATGQRVTLRCSPRSGDLSVYWYQQSLDQGLQFLIQYYNGEERAKGNILERFSAQQFPDLHSELNLSSLELGDSALYFCASSVGLAGITDTQYFGPGTRLTVL.

In its sample, this clonotype was seen many times. The chain joins TRBV6-5 to TRBJ2-7; no clear D gene. Germline-derived CDR1 and CDR2 are MNHEY and SVGAGI. Trimming shortened V by 5 bases and J by 3 bases, and 2 bases separated the two germline ends. The CDR3 has 10 amino acids. This chain's CDR3 is CASSRYEQYF. The CDR3, as DNA: TGTGCCAGCAGTCGCTACGAGCAGTACTTC.

Details on this clonotype: The junction shows a germline mismatch at one end, possibly a read error. The rearrangement uses TRBV18 and TRBJ1-6; tentative D call: TRBD1 (6 bases). Germline CDR1 reads KGHSH; CDR2 reads LQKENI. This CDR3 region has 15 residues. The CDR3 DNA follows: TGTGCCAGCCCACCACCCCCACAGGGCAATTCACCCCTCCACTTT. This gives the protein CASPPPPQGNSPLHF.

This clonotype showed up many times. The chain links TRBV5-4 to TRBJ2-3; no clear D gene. V dropped 2 bases and J dropped 4 bases, with 5 bases sitting between them. This CDR3 region has 12 residues. The germline CDR1 and CDR2 sequences are SGHNT and YYREEE (reference sequence). CDR3 sequence reads: CASSFGPDTQYF. CDR3 DNA: TGTGCCAGCAGCTTCGGCCCAGATACGCAGTATTTT.